This T cell receptor beta chain was observed in a study of cytomegalovirus exposure and HLA in healthy donors. Study outcomes and limitations: Researchers reported from a later analysis that most CMV-associated TCR beta chains appeared HLA-restricted. Per a later analysis, HLA-associated TCR beta chains showed more clonal expansion than other, equally common TCR beta chains. Associated with cytomegalovirus, according to the listing, were around 160 TCR beta chains.

This clone turned up a few times. No antigen is known for it. PCR amplification relied on 60 Vbeta primers (plus 13 Jbeta primers). The method was immunoSEQ multiplex PCR; TCRdb's version includes in-frame clones alone and lacks a portion of them. The table includes about 150,000 clones, roughly 63% detected once. With 2 bases clipped from V and 5 bases from J, the junction kept 9 bases outside the gene matches. Looked up from germline, CDR1 is SGDLS and CDR2 is YYNGEE. There are 15 residues in the CDR3. The chain links TRBV9 to TRBJ1-1; 7 positions match TRBD1. Sample: PBMCs. This clonotype was sampled from a woman aged 60-75 years in good health and CMV-seropositive. DNA of the CDR3: TGTGCCAGCAGCGTCACCGGGACAGAAGGGACTGAAGCTTTCTTT. It is translated as CASSVTGTEGTEAFF.